This TCR beta chain was sequenced during a study of post-analysis software for immune sequencing data. Study results and caveats: Multiple sclerosis was associated with a significant reduction in normalized Chao1 diversity relative to controls.

cDNA libraries for TCR beta contained unique molecular identifiers. T cells numbering about 0.85 to 10 million yielded around 500,000 cDNA molecules. TCRdb re-called the PCR reads through MiXCR, storing one row per CDR3 protein. The data hold about 160,000 distinct CDR3 sequences, with roughly 34% observed a single time. In the case of this clonotype: Its matching antigen is unknown.

This TCR was recovered from a girl aged 10 to 17 with multiple sclerosis. The sequencing used blood, collected after autologous hematopoietic stem cell transplantation.

In DNA, the CDR3 is TGTGCCAGCAGCTCTCCCCTGCAGACCCAGTACTTC. It codes for CASSSPLQTQYF. The chain recombines TRBV7-2 with TRBJ2-5; unclear D gene. The CDR3 consists of 12 residues. Germline CDR1 and CDR2: SGHTA and FQGNSA. V was shortened by 4 bases and J by 6 bases, with 9 bases between the two germline ends.